The 8 T cell receptor beta chains presented below share a single source sample, sequenced in a study of blood T cell repertoires in COVID-19. The protocol was immunoSEQ multiplex PCR, while the TCRdb copy is restricted to in-frame clones and leaves out a portion. The table lists under 200,000 clones, around 85% of them singletons, with 9.8% in the top ten. Sequencing was performed on peripheral blood. All receptors derive from a woman older than 75 with acute or convalescent COVID-19.

The chain joins TRBV5-4 to TRBJ1-5, with TRBD1 matching over 8 bases. The CDR3 is made up of 13 amino acids. Germline V gene sequence: CDR1 SGHNT, CDR2 YYREEE (reference sequence). The V and J ends lost 2 bases and 7 bases, in that order; junction bases with no gene match: 2. CDR3 region: CASSFRGRQPQHF. The DNA of the CDR3 is TGTGCCAGCAGCTTCAGGGGGCGGCAGCCCCAGCATTTT.

The chain links TRBV3-1 (or the pseudogene TRBV3-2) to TRBJ1-5; 10 positions match TRBD1. The CDR3 extends over 17 amino acids. Germline CDR1 and CDR2: LGHDT and YNNKEL (reference sequence). The V segment lost 4 bases and the J segment 2 bases; nucleotides outside the gene matches: 8. The CDR3 sequence is CASSPKAGTGGNQPQHF. The CDR3 coding sequence is TGTGCCAGCAGCCCAAAAGCCGGGACAGGGGGCAATCAGCCCCAGCATTTT.

This clone was seen once. CDR3 sequence: CASSLEAGEGEQFF. In DNA, the CDR3 is TGCGCCAGCAGCTTGGAGGCGGGAGAAGGAGAGCAGTTCTTC. This chain links TRBV5-1 with TRBJ2-1; TRBD2 agrees at 7 bases. Germline values: CDR1 SGHRS, CDR2 YFSETQ. This CDR3 has 14 residues. V lost 0 bases, J lost 10 bases, and 7 bases stayed unmatched.

The chain joins TRBV2 to TRBJ1-4; D unresolved. In germline, CDR1 is SNHLY, CDR2 FYNNEI. Trimming cost V 3 bases and J 8 bases, with 13 bases left between them. The CDR3 spans 14 residues. Here the CDR3 reads CASSDRDSGEKLFF. Here the CDR3 DNA reads TGTGCCAGCAGTGACCGGGATTCTGGGGAAAAACTGTTTTTT.

The chain has TRBV7-9 and TRBJ2-7; tentatively, D is TRBD2 (5 bases). Looked up from germline, CDR1 is SEHNR and CDR2 is FQNEAQ (reference sequence). V was cut by 5 bases and J by 12 bases, with 20 bases left in between. The CDR3 is made up of 13 amino acids. CDR3 in DNA: TGTGCCAGCAGCCTCCGGCCGGACTTTCCCCCGTACTTC. It specifies CASSLRPDFPPYF.

The CDR3 DNA follows: TGTGCCAGCAGTGAATCCCGGACAATCGCTAACTATGGCTACACCTTC. It specifies CASSESRTIANYGYTF. The chain uses TRBV6-1 and TRBJ1-2, with D tentatively TRBD1 (5 bases). The CDR3 has 16 residues. The germline V and J ends were trimmed by 2 bases and 0 bases, with 13 bases remaining between them. Germline V gives CDR1 MNHNS, CDR2 SASEGT.

The CDR3 is CASINAGLAGADTQYF. The DNA of the CDR3 is TGTGCCAGCATCAACGCGGGACTAGCGGGGGCAGATACGCAGTATTTT. The J gene is TRBJ2-3, the V gene TRBV7-2, with 14 bases that match TRBD2. The CDR3 has 16 residues. J was trimmed by 4 bases and V by 7 bases; bases with no gene match: 7. From germline, CDR1 is SGHTA and CDR2 FQGNSA.

This rearrangement joins TRBV7-8 to TRBJ2-2; 8 bases match TRBD2. The CDR3 runs 16 residues. V trimming: 2 bases; J trimming: 3 bases; junction bases outside the gene matches: 5. Germline V gene sequence: CDR1 SGHVS, CDR2 FQNEAQ. CDR3 sequence: CASSLSPAGDTGELFF. The CDR3 DNA follows: TGTGCCAGCAGCTTAAGCCCAGCGGGAGACACCGGGGAGCTGTTTTTT.